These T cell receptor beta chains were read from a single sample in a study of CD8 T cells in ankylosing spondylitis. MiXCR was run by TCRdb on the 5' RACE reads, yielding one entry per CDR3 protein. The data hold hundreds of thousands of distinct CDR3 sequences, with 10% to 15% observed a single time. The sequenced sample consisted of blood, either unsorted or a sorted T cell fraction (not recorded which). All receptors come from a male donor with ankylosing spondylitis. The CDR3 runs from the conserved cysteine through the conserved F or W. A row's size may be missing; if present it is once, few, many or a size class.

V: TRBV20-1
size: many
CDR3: CSARVGDRTQYF

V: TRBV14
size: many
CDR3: CASSPPTANTGELFF

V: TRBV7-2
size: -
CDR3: CASSSWDISGANVLTF

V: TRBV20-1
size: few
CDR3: CSARRLRQNQPQHF

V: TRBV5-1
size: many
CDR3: CASSLRDRTYEQYF

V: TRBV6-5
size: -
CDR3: CASGVGQYGYTF

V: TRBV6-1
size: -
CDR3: CASSERGEVLRNEQFF

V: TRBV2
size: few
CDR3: CASSARTGEVDQYF

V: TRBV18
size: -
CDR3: CASSRPAGHAEAFF

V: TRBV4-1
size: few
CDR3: CASSRTGIAYEQYF

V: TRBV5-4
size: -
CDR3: CASSLGLAGARAKNIQYF

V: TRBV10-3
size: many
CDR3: CAISELREALSYEQYF

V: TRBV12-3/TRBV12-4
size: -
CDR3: CASSFRGRGRYNEQFF

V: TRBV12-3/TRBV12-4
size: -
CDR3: CASSRTEVDTGELFF

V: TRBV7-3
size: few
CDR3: CASSLEGQGAHYEQYF

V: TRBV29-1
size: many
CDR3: CSVYRGSETQYF

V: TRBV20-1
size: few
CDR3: CSATPSTKSTDTQYF

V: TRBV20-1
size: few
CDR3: CSASGNWDEQFF

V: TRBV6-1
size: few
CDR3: CASSEPGMGRTEAFF

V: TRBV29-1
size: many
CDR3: CSVRLAGVADTQYF

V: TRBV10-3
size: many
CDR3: CAISSQGATEAFF

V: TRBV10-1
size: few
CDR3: CASSDHLYPATSYEQYF

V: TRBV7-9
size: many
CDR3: CASSLGGWETQYF

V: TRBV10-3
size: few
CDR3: CAISGGQFNRHSPLHF